The rows below give T cell receptor beta chains drawn from one sample of a study of Ad26.COV2.S vaccination and SARS-CoV-2 variants. Assay used: immunoSEQ multiplex PCR; TCRdb lists only in-frame clones, some missing. The profile shows around 380,000 clones, around nine tenths of them singletons. The input for sequencing was peripheral blood, taken in a trial of Ad26.COV2.S vaccine versus placebo. Receptor source: a person aged 18 to 59 who received the Ad26.COV2.S COVID-19 vaccine or a placebo. The CDR3 runs from the conserved cysteine through the conserved F or W. Fields, in order: CDR3 protein, CDR3 DNA, J gene, V gene, D gene, clone size. The D gene is left open where the match is weak. Clone size, where shown, is once, few, many, or a class for clones that have expanded.

CASSDLLLAGRRADTQYF TGTGCCAGCAGCGATCTGCTCCTAGCGGGAAGGAGGGCAGATACGCAGTATTTT TRBJ2-3 TRBV2 TRBD2 -
CASSPAAGTGELFF TGTGCCAGCAGCCCCGCTGCGGGCACCGGGGAGCTGTTTTTT TRBJ2-2 TRBV5-4 - -
CASSPRAGESPLHF TGTGCCAGCAGCCCCCGGGCAGGAGAATCACCCCTCCACTTT TRBJ1-6 TRBV7-8 - few
CATRGNGGTEAFF TGTGCCACTCGAGGAAACGGTGGTACTGAAGCTTTCTTT TRBJ1-1 TRBV15 - -
CASSLAHGQGAGNEQFF TGTGCCAGCAGCTTAGCCCACGGACAGGGGGCGGGGAATGAGCAGTTCTTC TRBJ2-1 TRBV7-2 TRBD1 -
CASTPERRNTEAFF TGTGCCAGTACCCCGGAAAGGCGGAACACTGAAGCTTTCTTT TRBJ1-1 TRBV19 - once
CASSLAPGFSYEQYF TGTGCCAGCAGCTTAGCCCCAGGGTTCTCCTACGAGCAGTACTTC TRBJ2-7 TRBV11-2 - -
CSVEDSMHSYEQYF TGCAGCGTTGAGGACAGTATGCACTCCTACGAGCAGTACTTC TRBJ2-7 TRBV29-1 - -
CASSRAGARLQYF TGTGCCAGCAGTAGAGCGGGGGCTCGGTTGCAGTATTTT TRBJ2-3 TRBV27 TRBD2 -
CASGPTDREPYNEQFF TGTGCTAGTGGTCCGACCGACAGGGAGCCCTACAATGAGCAGTTCTTC TRBJ2-1 TRBV12-5 TRBD1 once
CASRRGFYGYTF TGTGCCAGCCGGCGGGGTTTTTATGGCTACACCTTC TRBJ1-2 TRBV7-9 - -
CASMTGLAEETQYF TGTGCCAGCATGACTGGACTAGCGGAAGAGACCCAGTACTTC TRBJ2-5 TRBV6-5 TRBD2 -
CATSRVGHLNTGELFF TGTGCCACCAGCAGAGTGGGACACCTAAACACCGGGGAGCTGTTTTTT TRBJ2-2 TRBV15 - -
CASSPRGTGSYNEQFF TGTGCCAGCAGCCCAAGGGGGACAGGGAGCTACAATGAGCAGTTCTTC TRBJ2-1 TRBV7-2 TRBD1 -
CASSLERTGSGNTIYF TGTGCCAGCAGCTTAGAAAGGACAGGGTCTGGAAACACCATATATTTT TRBJ1-3 TRBV7-9 TRBD1 -
CASSRNRASTDTQYF TGTGCCAGCAGCCGTAACCGTGCTAGCACAGATACGCAGTATTTT TRBJ2-3 TRBV7-2 - -
CASGLVSGNETQYF TGTGCTAGTGGTTTGGTATCAGGGAACGAGACCCAGTACTTC TRBJ2-5 TRBV12-5 - -